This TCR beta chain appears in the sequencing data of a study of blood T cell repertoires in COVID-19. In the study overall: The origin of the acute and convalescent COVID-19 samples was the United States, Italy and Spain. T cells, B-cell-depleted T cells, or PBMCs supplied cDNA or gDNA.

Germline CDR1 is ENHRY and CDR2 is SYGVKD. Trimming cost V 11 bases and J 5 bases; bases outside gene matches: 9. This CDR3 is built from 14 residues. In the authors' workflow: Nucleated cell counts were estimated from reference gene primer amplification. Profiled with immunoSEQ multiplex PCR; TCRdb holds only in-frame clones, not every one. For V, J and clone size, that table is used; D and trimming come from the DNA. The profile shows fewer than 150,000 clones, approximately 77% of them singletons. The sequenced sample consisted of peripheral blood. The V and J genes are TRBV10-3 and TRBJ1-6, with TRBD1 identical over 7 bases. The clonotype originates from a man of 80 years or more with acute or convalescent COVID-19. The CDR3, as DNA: TGTGCCTCTAAGGACAGGATGGATAATTCACCCCTCCACTTT. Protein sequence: CASKDRMDNSPLHF.